The clone carrying this TCR beta chain was seen more than once but under ten times. These data come from a study of blood T cell repertoires in COVID-19. Study details: Samples representing acute and convalescent COVID-19 were sourced from the United States, Italy and Spain. Sources were T cells, B-cell-depleted T cells, or PBMCs; the material itself was cDNA or gDNA.

The junction had 15 bases not matched to a gene; V was cut back by 3 bases and J by 6 bases. The CDR3 totals 18 residues. Per the germline V gene, CDR1 is ENHRY and CDR2 is SYGVKD. Participant ages covered roughly 18 to 89 years across about 22 US areas. In the original processing: Amplification of reference gene primers provided the estimated nucleated cell counts. The data were produced by immunoSEQ multiplex PCR, yet TCRdb's version contains in-frame clones alone and is incomplete. V and J calls and clone size are those listed in that table; D and trimming were worked out from the DNA. The sample shows approximately 280,000 clones, 87% of them seen only once.

This sequence was found in a woman between 35 and 50 years old who had recovered from COVID-19. The chain uses TRBV10-3 and TRBJ2-2, with 8 bases fitting TRBD2. Sequencing input: PBMCs or T cells enriched from blood (not recorded which). The CDR3 DNA sequence: TGTGCCATCAGTGATCAAAGGGGCAGCGGGGGCGGTTCCGGGGAGCTGTTTTTT. Translation gives CAISDQRGSGGGSGELFF.